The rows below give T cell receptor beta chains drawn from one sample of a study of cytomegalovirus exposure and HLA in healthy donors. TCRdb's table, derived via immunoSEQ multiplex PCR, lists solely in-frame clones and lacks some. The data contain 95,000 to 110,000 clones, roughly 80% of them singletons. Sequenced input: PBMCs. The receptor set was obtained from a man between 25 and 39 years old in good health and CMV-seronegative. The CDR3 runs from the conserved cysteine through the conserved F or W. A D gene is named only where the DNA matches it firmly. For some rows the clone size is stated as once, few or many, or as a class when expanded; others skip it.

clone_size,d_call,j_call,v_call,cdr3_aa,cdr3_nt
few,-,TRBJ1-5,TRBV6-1,CASRAGLIGNQPQHF,TGTGCCAGCAGGGCGGGACTAATAGGCAATCAGCCCCAGCATTTT
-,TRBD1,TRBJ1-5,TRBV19,CASSTSGTGSQPQHF,TGTGCCAGTAGTACCTCCGGGACAGGGTCCCAGCCCCAGCATTTT
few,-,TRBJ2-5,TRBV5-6,CASSPPTGTQYF,TGTGCCAGCAGCCCCCCCACCGGGACCCAGTACTTC
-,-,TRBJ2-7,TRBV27,CASSLSHSSYEQYF,TGTGCCAGCAGTTTATCCCACAGCTCCTACGAGCAGTACTTC
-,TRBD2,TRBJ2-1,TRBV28,CASSSVLAVFLNEQFF,TGTGCCAGCAGTTCCGTACTAGCGGTATTTTTGAATGAGCAGTTCTTC
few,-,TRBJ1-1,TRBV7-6,CASSLTLDTSRAFF,TGTGCCAGCAGCTTAACCCTTGACACTTCGCGAGCTTTCTTT
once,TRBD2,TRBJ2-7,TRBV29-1,CSGIGLAGAQEQYF,TGCAGCGGGATAGGACTAGCGGGAGCTCAGGAGCAGTACTTC
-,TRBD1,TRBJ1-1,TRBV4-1,CASSQSGQGGSEAFF,TGCGCCAGCAGCCAATCAGGACAGGGCGGGTCTGAAGCTTTCTTT
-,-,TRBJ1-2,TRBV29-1,CSVEVTHNYGYTF,TGCAGCGTTGAAGTTACTCACAACTATGGCTACACCTTC
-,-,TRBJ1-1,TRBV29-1,CSVDDRRNTEAFF,TGCAGCGTTGACGACAGGAGAAACACTGAAGCTTTCTTT
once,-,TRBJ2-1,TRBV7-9,CASTVGLSSYNEQFF,TGTGCCAGTACTGTGGGCTTGAGCTCCTACAATGAGCAGTTCTTC
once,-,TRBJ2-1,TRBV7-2,CASSLAAGLPNEQFF,TGTGCCAGCAGCTTAGCTGCGGGCCTACCCAATGAGCAGTTCTTC
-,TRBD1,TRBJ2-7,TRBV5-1,CASSLTTGGDEQYF,TGCGCCAGCAGCTTAACGACAGGGGGGGACGAGCAGTACTTC
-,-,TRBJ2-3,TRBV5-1,CASSPWGVTDTQYF,TGCGCCAGCAGCCCCTGGGGGGTCACAGATACGCAGTATTTT
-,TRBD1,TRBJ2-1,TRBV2,CASKGQVLGWEQFF,TGTGCCAGCAAAGGACAGGTCCTGGGATGGGAGCAGTTCTTC
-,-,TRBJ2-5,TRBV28,CASSHFLGLQETQYF,TGTGCCAGCAGCCACTTCCTGGGGCTACAAGAGACCCAGTACTTC
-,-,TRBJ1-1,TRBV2,CASSALTGHNTEAFF,TGTGCCAGCAGTGCCCTAACAGGACATAACACTGAAGCTTTCTTT
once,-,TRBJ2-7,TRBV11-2,CASSLEAGIGYEQYF,TGTGCCAGCAGCTTAGAGGCAGGGATCGGCTACGAGCAGTACTTC
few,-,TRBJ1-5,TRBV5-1,CASSLRGGQGQPQHF,TGCGCCAGCAGCTTGAGGGGGGGGCAAGGTCAGCCCCAGCATTTT
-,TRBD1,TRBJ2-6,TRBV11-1,CASRRPGQGASGANVLTF,TGTGCCAGCAGGCGTCCGGGACAGGGGGCATCTGGGGCCAACGTCCTGACTTTC
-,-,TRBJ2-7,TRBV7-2,CASSLVSGQYEQYF,TGTGCCAGCAGCTTAGTATCAGGGCAGTACGAGCAGTACTTC
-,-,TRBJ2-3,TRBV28,CASSRHSGGTDTQYF,TGTGCCAGCAGTAGACATAGCGGCGGCACAGATACGCAGTATTTT
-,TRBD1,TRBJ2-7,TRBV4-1,CASSQDPRGSSYEQYF,TGCGCCAGCAGCCAAGATCCCAGGGGGAGCTCCTACGAGCAGTACTTC
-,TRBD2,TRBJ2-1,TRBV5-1,CASSLGSSGRVGINEQFF,TGCGCCAGCAGCTTGGGCTCTAGCGGGAGAGTAGGAATCAATGAGCAGTTCTTC
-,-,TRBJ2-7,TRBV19,CASSIGTVEQYF,TGTGCCAGTAGTATCGGTACGGTCGAGCAGTACTTC
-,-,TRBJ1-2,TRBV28,CASSIQPSGDGYTF,TGTGCCAGCAGTATACAGCCTTCCGGTGATGGCTACACCTTC
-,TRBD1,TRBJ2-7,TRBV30,CAWSTGTGSYEQYF,TGTGCCTGGTCTACCGGGACAGGCTCCTACGAGCAGTACTTC
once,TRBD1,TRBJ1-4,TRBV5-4,CASAGTENEKLFF,TGTGCCAGCGCTGGGACAGAGAATGAAAAACTGTTTTTT
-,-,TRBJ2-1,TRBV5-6,CASSGGNNEQFF,TGTGCCAGCAGCGGAGGGAACAATGAGCAGTTCTTC
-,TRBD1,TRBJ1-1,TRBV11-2,CASSRRQGMNTEAFF,TGTGCCAGCAGCCGAAGACAGGGGATGAACACTGAAGCTTTCTTT
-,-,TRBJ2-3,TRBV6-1,CASSDYGSLTDTQYF,TGTGCCAGCAGTGACTACGGGAGTTTAACAGATACGCAGTATTTT
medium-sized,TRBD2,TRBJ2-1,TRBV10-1,CASEEIAGSEQFF,TGCGCCAGTGAGGAGATAGCGGGGAGTGAGCAGTTCTTC
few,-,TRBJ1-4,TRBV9,CASSVEGYDEKLFF,TGTGCCAGCAGCGTAGAGGGGTACGATGAAAAACTGTTTTTT
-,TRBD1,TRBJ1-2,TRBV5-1,CASSGTGEPYGYTF,TGCGCCAGCAGCGGTACAGGGGAACCCTATGGCTACACCTTC
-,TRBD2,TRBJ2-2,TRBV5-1,CASSLASGSRLTGELFF,TGCGCCAGCAGCTTGGCGAGCGGGAGCCGTTTGACCGGGGAGCTGTTTTTT
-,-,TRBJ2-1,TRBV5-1,CASSPPRALEQFF,TGCGCCAGCAGCCCACCCCGCGCTCTTGAGCAGTTCTTC
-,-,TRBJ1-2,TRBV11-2,CASSLAQGLYGYTF,TGTGCCAGCAGCTTGGCACAGGGTCTCTATGGCTACACCTTC
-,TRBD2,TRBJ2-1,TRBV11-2,CASSENELAASYNEQFF,TGTGCCAGCAGCGAGAACGAACTAGCGGCTTCCTACAATGAGCAGTTCTTC
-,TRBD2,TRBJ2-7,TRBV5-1,CASSGTSGRAAYEQYF,TGCGCCAGCAGCGGGACTAGCGGGAGGGCTGCCTACGAGCAGTACTTC
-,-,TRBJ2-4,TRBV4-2,CASSQYTKNIQYF,TGTGCCAGCAGCCAATATACCAAAAACATTCAGTACTTC
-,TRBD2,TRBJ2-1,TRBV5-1,CASSGWTSGGGNEQFF,TGCGCCAGCAGCGGATGGACTAGCGGGGGGGGAAATGAGCAGTTCTTC
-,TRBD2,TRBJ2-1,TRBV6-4,CARERTSGRPSSYNEQFF,TGTGCCAGAGAGAGGACTAGCGGGAGGCCGAGCTCCTACAATGAGCAGTTCTTC
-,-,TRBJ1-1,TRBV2,CASSGQMNTEAFF,TGTGCCAGCAGTGGGCAGATGAACACTGAAGCTTTCTTT
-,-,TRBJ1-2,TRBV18,CASSPPSKASGGYTF,TGTGCCAGCTCACCACCCAGTAAAGCCTCGGGTGGCTACACCTTC
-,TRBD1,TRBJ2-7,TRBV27,CATRDRGLHEQYF,TGTGCCACCCGGGACAGGGGTCTGCACGAGCAGTACTTC
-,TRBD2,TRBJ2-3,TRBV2,CASRRTGGRSTDTQYF,TGTGCCAGCAGGCGAACCGGCGGGAGAAGCACAGATACGCAGTATTTT
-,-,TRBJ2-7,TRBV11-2,CASSSYGLTVDEQYF,TGTGCCAGCAGCTCGTACGGGTTGACTGTCGACGAGCAGTACTTC